This TCR beta chain was sequenced in a study of cytomegalovirus exposure and HLA in healthy donors. Findings of the study overall: Immune exposure information comprised only CMV serostatus.

Germline trimming cut 6 bases from V and 2 bases from J; bases unmatched to any gene: 22. CDR1 is SNHLY, CDR2 FYNNEI, per germline. The length of the CDR3 is 20 residues. In regard to this clone: Its specificity is not known.

PCR was performed using 60 Vbeta and 13 Jbeta primers. Produced via immunoSEQ multiplex PCR; TCRdb's table is partial and in-frame only. Of more than 150,000 clones listed, roughly 80% were seen once; the top ten hold 6.3%. The sample was PBMCs. The chain joins TRBV2 to TRBJ2-3; 8 bases are shared with TRBD2. This receptor was identified in a middle-aged man in good health and CMV-seropositive. The CDR3 sequence: CASSGGVLPGSEADTDTQYF. In DNA, the CDR3 is TGTGCCAGCAGCGGGGGGGTGTTACCAGGGTCTGAAGCAGACACAGATACGCAGTATTTT.